The TCR beta chain described here comes from a study of shared clonotypes between healthy human individuals. V was cut by 1 base and J by 8 bases, with 14 bases left in between. The CDR3 spans 14 residues. Germline V CDR1 and CDR2: SEHNR, FQNEAQ (reference sequence). Positively selected for CCR7, the CD45RO-negative cells used as naive CD8 cells excluded terminally differentiated effector memory CD45RA+ cells. All donors qualified as healthy HIV-negative adults and had experienced no recent acute infections or vaccinations. This clone was observed a single time. What it binds is unknown. Study-wide results and caveats: Sharing across four donors was highest in naive CD4 (roughly 5%) and lowest in memory CD8 (roughly 0.4%). There were few donors, and this limited the genetic and exposure-history diversity represented.

Here immunoSEQ multiplex PCR was the method, and the copy in TCRdb shows in-frame clones only, minus some. This sample yields 2 million or so clones, of which around 96% are seen a single time; approximately 1.2% belongs to the top ten. The sequencing sample was made of naive CD8+ T cells sorted from blood. V gene TRBV7-9 combines with J gene TRBJ1-2; D is uncertain. The receptor was isolated from a man younger than 35 in good health. This CDR3 is CASSLVLGGSGYTF. In DNA form, the CDR3 reads TGTGCCAGCAGCTTAGTTCTAGGCGGGTCCGGCTACACCTTC.